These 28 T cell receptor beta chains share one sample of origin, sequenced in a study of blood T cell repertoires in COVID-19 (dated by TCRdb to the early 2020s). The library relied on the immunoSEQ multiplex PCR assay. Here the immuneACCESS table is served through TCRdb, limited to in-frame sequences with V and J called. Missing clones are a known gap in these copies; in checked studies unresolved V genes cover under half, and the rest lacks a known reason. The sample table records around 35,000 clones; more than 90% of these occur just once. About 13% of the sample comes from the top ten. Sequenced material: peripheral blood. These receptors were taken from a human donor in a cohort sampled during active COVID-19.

In DNA, the CDR3 is TGTGCCAGCAGTGAAGCTACAGGCGACTATGGCTACACCTTC. Its translation: CASSEATGDYGYTF. The chain recombines TRBV2 with TRBJ1-2, with D perhaps TRBD1 (5 bases). The CDR3 is 14 residues long. Germline assignment: CDR1 SNHLY and CDR2 FYNNEI. Between the trimmed V and J ends, which lost 0 bases and 3 bases, there was a span of 8 bases.

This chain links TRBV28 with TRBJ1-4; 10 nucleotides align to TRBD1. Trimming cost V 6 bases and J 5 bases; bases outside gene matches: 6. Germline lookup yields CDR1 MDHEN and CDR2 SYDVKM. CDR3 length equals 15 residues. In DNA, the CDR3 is TGTGCCAGCAGGCTGGGGACAGGGGAAAATGAAAAACTGTTTTTT. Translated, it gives CASRLGTGENEKLFF.

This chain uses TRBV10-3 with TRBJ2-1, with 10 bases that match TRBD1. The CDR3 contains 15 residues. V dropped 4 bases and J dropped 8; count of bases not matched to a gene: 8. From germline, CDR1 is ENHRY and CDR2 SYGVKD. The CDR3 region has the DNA TGTGCCATCAGTGGAGGACAGGGGGGTGTGGATGAGCAGTTCTTC. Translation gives CAISGGQGGVDEQFF.

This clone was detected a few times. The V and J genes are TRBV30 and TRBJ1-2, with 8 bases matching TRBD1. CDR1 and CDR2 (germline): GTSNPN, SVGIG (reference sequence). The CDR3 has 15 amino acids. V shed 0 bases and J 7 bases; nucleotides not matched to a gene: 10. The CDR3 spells CAWSVHRQGASGYTF. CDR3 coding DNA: TGTGCCTGGAGTGTACATCGGCAGGGGGCGAGTGGCTACACCTTC.

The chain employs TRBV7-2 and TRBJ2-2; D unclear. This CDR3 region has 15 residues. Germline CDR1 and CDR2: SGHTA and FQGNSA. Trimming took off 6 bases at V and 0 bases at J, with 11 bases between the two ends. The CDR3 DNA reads TGTGCCAGCAGTCGTATCTATACGAACACCGGGGAGCTGTTTTTT. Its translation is CASSRIYTNTGELFF.

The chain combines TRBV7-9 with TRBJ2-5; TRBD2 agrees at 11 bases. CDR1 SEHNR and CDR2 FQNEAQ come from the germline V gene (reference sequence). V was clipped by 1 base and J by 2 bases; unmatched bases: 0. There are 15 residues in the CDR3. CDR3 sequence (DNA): TGTGCCAGCAGCTTAGTAGCGGGAGGGCAAGAGACCCAGTACTTC. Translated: CASSLVAGGQETQYF. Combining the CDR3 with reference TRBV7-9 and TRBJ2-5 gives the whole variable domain DTGVSQNPRHKITKRGQNVTFRCDPISEHNRLYWYRQTLGQGPEFLTYFQNEAQLEKSRLLSDRFSAERPKGSFSTLEIQRTEQGDSAMYLCASSLVAGGQETQYFGPGTRLLVL.

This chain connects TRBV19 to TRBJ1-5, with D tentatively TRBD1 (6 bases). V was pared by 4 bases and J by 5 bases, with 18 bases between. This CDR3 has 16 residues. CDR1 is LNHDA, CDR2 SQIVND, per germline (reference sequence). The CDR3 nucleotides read TGTGCCAGTAGTACCGACGGACAGTCTGGGTATCAGCCCCAGCATTTT. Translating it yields CASSTDGQSGYQPQHF. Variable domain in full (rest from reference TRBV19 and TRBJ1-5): DGGITQSPKYLFRKEGQNVTLSCEQNLNHDAMYWYRQDPGQGLRLIYYSQIVNDFQKGDIAEGYSVSREKKESFPLTVTSAQKNPTAFYLCASSTDGQSGYQPQHFGDGTRLSIL.

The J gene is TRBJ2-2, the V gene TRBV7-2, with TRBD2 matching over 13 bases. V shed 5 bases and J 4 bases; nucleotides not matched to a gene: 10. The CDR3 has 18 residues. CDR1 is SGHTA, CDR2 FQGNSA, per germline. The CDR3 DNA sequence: TGTGCCAGCAGCCGGGCGGGACTAGCGGGGCACCGCACCGGGGAGCTGTTTTTT. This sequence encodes CASSRAGLAGHRTGELFF.

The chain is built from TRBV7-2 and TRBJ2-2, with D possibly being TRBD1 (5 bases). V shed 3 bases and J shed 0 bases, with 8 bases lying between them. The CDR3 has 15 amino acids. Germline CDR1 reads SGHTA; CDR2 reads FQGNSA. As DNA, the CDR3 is TGTGCCAGCAGCTTCGGACACCCGAACACCGGGGAGCTGTTTTTT. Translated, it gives CASSFGHPNTGELFF.

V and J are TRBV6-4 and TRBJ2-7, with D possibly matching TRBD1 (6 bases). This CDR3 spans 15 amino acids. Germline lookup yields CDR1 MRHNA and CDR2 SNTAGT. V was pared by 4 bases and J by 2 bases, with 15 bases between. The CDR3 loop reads CASSVRHREPYEQYF. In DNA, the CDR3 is TGTGCCAGCAGTGTTAGGCACAGGGAGCCCTACGAGCAGTACTTC.

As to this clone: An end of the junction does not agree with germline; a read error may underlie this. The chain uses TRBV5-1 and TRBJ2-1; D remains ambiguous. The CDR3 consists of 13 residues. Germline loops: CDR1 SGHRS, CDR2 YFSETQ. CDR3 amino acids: CASILDSSNEQFF. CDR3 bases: TGCGCCAGCATACTCGACTCCTCCAATGAGCAGTTCTTC.

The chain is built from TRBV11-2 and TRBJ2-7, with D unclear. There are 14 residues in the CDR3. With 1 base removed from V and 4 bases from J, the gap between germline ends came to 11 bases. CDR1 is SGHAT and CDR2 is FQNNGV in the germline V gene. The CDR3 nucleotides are TGTGCCAGCAGCTTAGTCCCCCGTTTATACGAGCAGTACTTC. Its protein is CASSLVPRLYEQYF.

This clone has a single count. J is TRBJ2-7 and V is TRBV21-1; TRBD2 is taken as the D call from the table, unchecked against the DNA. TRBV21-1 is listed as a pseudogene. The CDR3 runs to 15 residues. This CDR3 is CASSRGRRYYYEQYF. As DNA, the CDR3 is TGTGCCAGCAGCCGTGGACGGAGGTACTACTACGAGCAGTACTTC.

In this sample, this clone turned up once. CDR3 in DNA: TGTGCCAGCAGCGTAGATAGCGGGGCCAGTTTTACCCAGTACTTC. This translates into CASSVDSGASFTQYF. V is TRBV9 and J is TRBJ2-5, with TRBD2 matching over 8 bases. The V gene's germline CDR1 is SGDLS and CDR2 YYNGEE. The CDR3 consists of 15 residues. The junction had 9 bases not matched to a gene; V was cut back by 0 bases and J by 8 bases.

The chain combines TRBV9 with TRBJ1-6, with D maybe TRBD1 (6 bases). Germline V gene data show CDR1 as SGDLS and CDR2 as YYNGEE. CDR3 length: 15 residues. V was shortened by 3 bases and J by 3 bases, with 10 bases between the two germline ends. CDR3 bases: TGTGCCAGCAGCGGAACACAGGGCTATAATTCACCCCTCCACTTT. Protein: CASSGTQGYNSPLHF.

The CDR3 sequence is CASSYSIAGGYTF. The CDR3 DNA reads as TGTGCCAGCAGTTACAGTATCGCAGGGGGCTACACCTTC. The chain links TRBV27 to TRBJ1-2; perhaps TRBD1 as D (5 bases). In germline, CDR1 is MNHEY, CDR2 SMNVEV (reference sequence). The V gene lost 4 bases and the J gene lost 8 bases, with 14 bases spanning the gap. The CDR3 runs to 13 residues.

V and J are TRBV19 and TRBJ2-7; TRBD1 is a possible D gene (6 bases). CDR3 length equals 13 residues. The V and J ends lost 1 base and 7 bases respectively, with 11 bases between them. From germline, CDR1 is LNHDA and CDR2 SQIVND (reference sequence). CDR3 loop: CASSIAPDREQYF. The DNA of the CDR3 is TGTGCCAGTAGTATAGCTCCGGACAGAGAGCAGTACTTC.

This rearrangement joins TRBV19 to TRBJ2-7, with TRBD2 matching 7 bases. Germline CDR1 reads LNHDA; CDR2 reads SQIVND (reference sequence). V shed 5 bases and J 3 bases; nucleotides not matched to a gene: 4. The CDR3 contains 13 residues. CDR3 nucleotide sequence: TGTGCCAGTAGTCCTGGACTAGTCTACGAGCAGTACTTC. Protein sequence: CASSPGLVYEQYF.

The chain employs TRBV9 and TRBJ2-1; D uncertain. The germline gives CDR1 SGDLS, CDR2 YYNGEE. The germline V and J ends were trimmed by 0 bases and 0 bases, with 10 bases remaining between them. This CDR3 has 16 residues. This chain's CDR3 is CASSVGLSSSYNEQFF. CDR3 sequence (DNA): TGTGCCAGCAGCGTAGGTCTGTCGAGCTCCTACAATGAGCAGTTCTTC.

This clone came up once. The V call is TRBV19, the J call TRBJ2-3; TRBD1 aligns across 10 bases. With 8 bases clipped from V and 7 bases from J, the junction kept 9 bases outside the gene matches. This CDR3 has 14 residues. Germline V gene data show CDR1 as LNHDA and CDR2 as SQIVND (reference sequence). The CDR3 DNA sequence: TGTGCCAGTGAAGGGACAGGGGCAGACAATACGCAGTATTTT. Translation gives CASEGTGADNTQYF.

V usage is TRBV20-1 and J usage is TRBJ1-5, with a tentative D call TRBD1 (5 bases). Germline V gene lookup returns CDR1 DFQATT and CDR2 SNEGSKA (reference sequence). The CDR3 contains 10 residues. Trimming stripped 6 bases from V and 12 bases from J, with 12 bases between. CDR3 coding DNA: TGCAGTGCGCCCAGGGCAGACCAGCATTTT. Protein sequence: CSAPRADQHF.

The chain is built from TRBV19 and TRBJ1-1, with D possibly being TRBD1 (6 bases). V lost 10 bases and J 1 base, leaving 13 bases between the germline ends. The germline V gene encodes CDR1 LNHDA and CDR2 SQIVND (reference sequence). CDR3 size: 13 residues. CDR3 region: CATDQGTNTEAFF. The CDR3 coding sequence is TGTGCCACCGATCAGGGGACGAACACTGAAGCTTTCTTT.

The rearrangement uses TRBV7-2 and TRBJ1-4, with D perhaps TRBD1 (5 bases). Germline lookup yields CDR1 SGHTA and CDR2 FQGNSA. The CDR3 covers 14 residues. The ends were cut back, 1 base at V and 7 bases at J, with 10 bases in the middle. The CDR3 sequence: CASSLVQGGEKLFF. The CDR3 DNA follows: TGTGCCAGCAGCTTAGTTCAGGGCGGTGAAAAACTGTTTTTT.

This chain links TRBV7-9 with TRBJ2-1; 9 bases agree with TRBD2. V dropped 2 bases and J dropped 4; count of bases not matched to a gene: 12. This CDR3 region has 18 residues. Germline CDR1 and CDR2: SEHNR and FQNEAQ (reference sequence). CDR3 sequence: CASSLPAGGPGGYNEQFF. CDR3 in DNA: TGTGCCAGCAGCTTACCTGCGGGAGGGCCTGGTGGATACAATGAGCAGTTCTTC.

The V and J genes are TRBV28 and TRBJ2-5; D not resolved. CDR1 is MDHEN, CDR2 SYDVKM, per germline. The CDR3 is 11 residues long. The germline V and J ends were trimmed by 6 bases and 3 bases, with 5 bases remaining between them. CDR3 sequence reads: CASREKETQYF. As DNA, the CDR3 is TGTGCCAGCAGAGAGAAAGAGACCCAGTACTTC.

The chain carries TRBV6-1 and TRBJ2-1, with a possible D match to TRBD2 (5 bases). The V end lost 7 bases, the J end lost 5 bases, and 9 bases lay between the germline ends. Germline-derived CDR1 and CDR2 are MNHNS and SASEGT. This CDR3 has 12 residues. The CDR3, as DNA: TGTGCCAGCACCGGGGAGAACAATGAGCAGTTCTTC. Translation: CASTGENNEQFF.

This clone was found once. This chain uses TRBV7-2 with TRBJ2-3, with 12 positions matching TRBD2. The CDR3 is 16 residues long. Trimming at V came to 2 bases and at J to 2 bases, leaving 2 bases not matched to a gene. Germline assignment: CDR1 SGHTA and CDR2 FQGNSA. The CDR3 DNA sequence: TGTGCCAGCAGCTTAAGACTAGCGGGAGACACAGATACGCAGTATTTT. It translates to CASSLRLAGDTDTQYF.

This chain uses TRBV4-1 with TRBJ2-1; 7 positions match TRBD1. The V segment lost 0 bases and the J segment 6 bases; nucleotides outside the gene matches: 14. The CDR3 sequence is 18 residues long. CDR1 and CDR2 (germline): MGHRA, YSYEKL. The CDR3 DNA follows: TGCGCCAGCAGCCAAGACAGGCTAGACAGGGATGTCTCCAATGAGCAGTTCTTC. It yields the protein CASSQDRLDRDVSNEQFF.